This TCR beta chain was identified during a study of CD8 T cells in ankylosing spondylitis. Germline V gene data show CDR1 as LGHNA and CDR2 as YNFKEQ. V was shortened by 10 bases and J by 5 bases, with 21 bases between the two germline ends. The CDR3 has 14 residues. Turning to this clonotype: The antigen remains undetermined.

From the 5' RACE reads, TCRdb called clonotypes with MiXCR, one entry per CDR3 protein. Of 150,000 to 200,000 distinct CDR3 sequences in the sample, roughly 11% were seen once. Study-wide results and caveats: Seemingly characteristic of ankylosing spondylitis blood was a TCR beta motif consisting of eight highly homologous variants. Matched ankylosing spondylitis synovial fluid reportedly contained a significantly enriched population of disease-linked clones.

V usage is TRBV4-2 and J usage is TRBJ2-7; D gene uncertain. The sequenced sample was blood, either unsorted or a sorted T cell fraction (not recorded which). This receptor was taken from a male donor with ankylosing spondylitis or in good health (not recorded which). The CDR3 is CAMGPGPFGDEQYF. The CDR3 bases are TGTGCCATGGGCCCTGGGCCCTTCGGCGACGAGCAGTACTTC.